This T cell receptor beta chain was observed in a study of blood T cell repertoires in COVID-19. Overall study context: COVID-19 samples from acute and convalescent phases originated in the United States, Italy and Spain. From T cells, B-cell-depleted T cells, or PBMCs came the material, which was cDNA or gDNA.

A few counts support this clone. The CDR3 totals 13 residues. Trimming took off 6 bases at V and 4 bases at J, with 10 bases between the two ends. Original processing notes: Amplification of reference gene primers provided the estimated nucleated cell counts. Repertoires were generated with immunoSEQ multiplex PCR, while TCRdb's copy carries only in-frame clones and drops some. That table gives V, J and clone size, and the DNA gave D and trimming. The table has about 180,000 clones, 65% to 90% seen once; the top ten hold 1.5% to 1.7%. The sample taken for sequencing was peripheral blood. The genes are TRBV12-3 or TRBV12-4 and TRBJ1-3; possible D gene TRBD1, 6 bases. The sequence came from a human donor in a cohort sampled during active COVID-19. The CDR3 DNA reads as TGTGCCAGCAGGCAGGGGAGAGGAAACACCATATATTTT. Protein sequence: CASRQGRGNTIYF.